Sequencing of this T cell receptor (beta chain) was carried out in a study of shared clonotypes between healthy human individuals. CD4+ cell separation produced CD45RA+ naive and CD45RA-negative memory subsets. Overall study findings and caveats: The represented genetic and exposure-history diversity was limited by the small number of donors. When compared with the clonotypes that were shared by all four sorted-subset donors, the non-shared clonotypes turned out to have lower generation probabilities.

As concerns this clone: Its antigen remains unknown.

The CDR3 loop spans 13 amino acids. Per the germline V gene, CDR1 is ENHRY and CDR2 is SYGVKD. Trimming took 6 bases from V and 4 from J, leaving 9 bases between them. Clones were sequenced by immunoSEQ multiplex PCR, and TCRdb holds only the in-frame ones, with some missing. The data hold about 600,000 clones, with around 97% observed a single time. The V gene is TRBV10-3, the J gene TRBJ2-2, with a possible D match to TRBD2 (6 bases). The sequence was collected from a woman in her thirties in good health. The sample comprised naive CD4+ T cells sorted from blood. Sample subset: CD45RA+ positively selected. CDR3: CAIRGGGTGELFF. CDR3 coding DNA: TGTGCCATCAGGGGGGGAGGCACCGGGGAGCTGTTTTTT.